The clone carrying this T cell receptor beta chain occurred a few times. Its antigen is still unknown. The entry originates in a study of cytomegalovirus exposure and HLA in healthy donors. Study in general: For the roughly 400 genotyped donors, roughly 80% fell within the Caucasian-associated ancestry cluster.

In the PCR, 60 Vbeta and 13 Jbeta primers were used. Sequenced by immunoSEQ multiplex PCR; TCRdb stores in-frame clones only, minus some. The top ten hold about 3% of the sample, which has around 120,000 clones, about 83% seen once. The germline gives CDR1 MNHEY, CDR2 SVGAGI. This CDR3 spans 16 amino acids. J gave up 2 bases and V 4 bases, and 3 bases lay outside the gene matches. Findings and limits, study-wide: Beyond CMV serostatus, there was no information to go on about immune exposure.

The specimen was PBMCs. This rearrangement joins TRBV6-5 to TRBJ2-1; TRBD2 aligns across 12 bases. The sequence derives from a young man in good health and CMV-seronegative. The CDR3 here is CASSSRTSGAYNEQFF. The DNA for the CDR3 is TGTGCCAGCAGTTCTCGGACTAGCGGGGCCTACAATGAGCAGTTCTTC.